This T cell receptor (beta chain) was retrieved from a study of blood T cell repertoires in COVID-19. The wider study: The United States, Italy and Spain supplied acute and convalescent COVID-19 samples. PBMCs, B-cell-depleted T cells, or T cells provided the cDNA or gDNA that made up the material.

The germline CDR1 and CDR2 sequences are MNHEY and SVGEGT. Unmatched junction bases numbered 8, after V lost 8 bases and J lost 0 bases. The CDR3 runs to 17 residues. As processed by the authors: Estimation of nucleated cell counts relied on the amplification of reference gene primers. Libraries were prepared by immunoSEQ multiplex PCR; TCRdb keeps only in-frame clonotypes and omits some of them. Clonal size and the V and J genes are those of that table, whereas D and trimming came from the DNA. Of tens of thousands of clones listed, approximately 80% are singletons. The receptor was isolated from a man older than 75 with active or convalescent COVID-19. The gene calls are TRBV6-2 or TRBV6-3 and TRBJ2-2, with TRBD1 matching 11 bases. The sequenced material came from peripheral blood. The CDR3 DNA reads TGTGCCAGCGGCCGGGACAGGGGGTTTTCGAACACCGGGGAGCTGTTTTTT. Translating gives CASGRDRGFSNTGELFF.